The rows below give T cell receptor beta chains drawn from one sample of a study of T-cell reconstitution after alpha-beta-depleted transplantation in children. Each CDR3 protein gets one entry after TCRdb re-called the PCR reads with MiXCR. The data show approximately 510,000 distinct CDR3 sequences, 18% seen once. Here the sequenced sample was PBMCs from the stem cell graft donor, taken from the stem cell graft. The receptor source for this set is a human donor who donated a stem cell graft to a child with acute lymphoblastic leukemia. Both conserved end residues are part of each CDR3. D genes are given only for firm matches. Clone size is shown for a subset of rows, as once, few, many or a class of expanded clone.

v_call	j_call	d_call	clone_size	cdr3_aa	cdr3_nt
TRBV5-1	TRBJ2-2	NA	few	CASSLTPSNTGELFF	TGCGCCAGCAGCTTGACCCCCTCGAACACCGGGGAGCTGTTTTTT
TRBV5-4	TRBJ2-5	NA	few	CASSHADGEETQYF	TGTGCCAGCAGCCACGCTGACGGGGAAGAGACCCAGTACTTC
TRBV3-1	TRBJ1-2	NA	NA	CASSQSQYRVGYTF	TGTGCCAGCAGCCAATCCCAATACAGGGTCGGCTACACCTTC
TRBV19	TRBJ2-1	TRBD2	few	CASSDTSGTYNEQFF	TGTGCCAGTAGTGATACTAGCGGTACCTACAATGAGCAGTTCTTC
TRBV11-2	TRBJ2-5	TRBD2	NA	CASSPYREGIGETQYF	TGTGCCAGCAGCCCGTATAGGGAGGGGATCGGGGAGACCCAGTACTTC
TRBV4-1	TRBJ2-7	NA	NA	CASSQDWVGLGSYEQYF	TGCGCCAGCAGCCAAGATTGGGTAGGGTTAGGCTCCTACGAGCAGTACTTC
TRBV11-2	TRBJ2-1	NA	NA	CASSQGIGVTEQFF	TGTGCCAGCAGCCAGGGAATTGGAGTGACTGAGCAGTTCTTC
TRBV9	TRBJ2-7	TRBD1	few	CASSGDRRLHEQYF	TGTGCCAGCAGTGGGGACAGGCGGTTACACGAGCAGTACTTC
TRBV27	TRBJ2-6	NA	few	CASRPGLGANVLTF	TGTGCCAGCAGGCCAGGGCTTGGGGCCAACGTCCTGACTTTC
TRBV9	TRBJ1-4	NA	NA	CASSPRENEKLFF	TGTGCCAGCAGCCCCAGAGAAAATGAAAAACTGTTTTTT
TRBV11-3	TRBJ2-2	TRBD1	NA	CASSRRTGDTGELFF	TGTGCCAGCAGCCGACGGACAGGGGATACCGGGGAGCTGTTTTTT
TRBV20-1	TRBJ2-1	TRBD2	NA	CSAVSGRTFNEQFF	TGCAGTGCTGTTAGCGGGAGGACCTTCAATGAGCAGTTCTTC
TRBV5-1	TRBJ1-2	TRBD1	NA	CASSPEAGTVMNYGYTF	TGCGCCAGCAGCCCAGAGGCCGGGACAGTCATGAACTATGGCTACACCTTC
TRBV18	TRBJ1-1	TRBD1	few	CASSTGQEGRAFF	TGTGCCAGCTCAACTGGACAGGAAGGGAGGGCTTTCTTT
TRBV4-1	TRBJ2-2	TRBD1	NA	CASSSGTGTSGELFF	TGCGCCAGCAGCTCAGGGACAGGGACGTCCGGGGAGCTGTTTTTT
TRBV28	TRBJ1-4	NA	few	CASSSRVGLEKLFF	TGTGCCAGCAGTTCCCGAGTGGGTCTTGAAAAACTGTTTTTT
TRBV7-3	TRBJ2-7	NA	few	CASSRGNTYEQYF	TGTGCCAGCAGCCGGGGGAATACCTACGAGCAGTACTTC
TRBV12-3/TRBV12-4	TRBJ2-3	NA	NA	CASSLEDRTDAIDTQYF	TGTGCCAGCAGTTTAGAAGACCGGACTGATGCCATAGATACGCAGTATTTT
TRBV9	TRBJ1-6	TRBD1	NA	CASSVTGGWNSPLHF	TGTGCCAGCAGCGTCACAGGGGGCTGGAATTCACCCCTCCACTTT
TRBV7-2	TRBJ1-1	NA	NA	CASSPGVPEAFF	TGTGCCAGCAGCCCAGGGGTCCCTGAAGCTTTCTTT
TRBV4-1	TRBJ2-3	NA	few	CASSHISPSTDTQYF	TGCGCCAGCAGCCATATCTCACCGTCCACAGATACGCAGTATTTT
TRBV30	TRBJ1-1	NA	NA	CAWNSIGPYEAFF	TGTGCCTGGAATTCCATAGGGCCTTATGAAGCTTTCTTT
TRBV12-3/TRBV12-4	TRBJ2-7	NA	NA	CASTRGTYEQYF	TGTGCCAGCACCCGAGGGACCTACGAGCAGTACTTC
TRBV27	TRBJ1-5	NA	few	CASSPLGGSNQPQHF	TGTGCCAGCAGTCCCCTGGGAGGGAGCAATCAGCCCCAGCATTTT
TRBV5-1	TRBJ2-1	NA	NA	CASSSGTPHFRQRSYNEQFF	TGCGCCAGCAGCTCTGGGACCCCACACTTCCGACAGCGCTCCTACAATGAGCAGTTCTTC
TRBV15	TRBJ2-2	TRBD2	NA	CATSGGLAGVRPGELFF	TGTGCCACCAGCGGGGGTCTAGCGGGCGTTCGCCCCGGGGAGCTGTTTTTT
TRBV18	TRBJ2-7	NA	few	CASSPLGDEEQYF	TGTGCCAGCTCACCACTAGGGGACGAAGAGCAGTACTTC
TRBV19	TRBJ2-7	NA	once	CASSIGGTDVYEQYF	TGTGCCAGTAGTATCGGCGGGACAGACGTATACGAGCAGTACTTC
TRBV27	TRBJ2-1	NA	many	CASSETGSSSYNEQFF	TGTGCCAGCAGTGAAACAGGGTCGAGCTCCTACAATGAGCAGTTCTTC
TRBV25-1	TRBJ2-7	NA	few	CASSAATVEQYF	TGTGCCAGCAGCGCTGCGACAGTCGAGCAGTACTTC
TRBV5-1	TRBJ2-3	NA	few	CASSSGTQEYSNTDTQYF	TGCGCCAGCAGCTCCGGGACGCAAGAGTACTCAAACACAGATACGCAGTATTTT
TRBV4-1	TRBJ1-5	NA	NA	CASSQGLPNQPQHF	TGCGCCAGCAGCCAGGGACTGCCCAATCAGCCCCAGCATTTT
TRBV12-3/TRBV12-4	TRBJ2-3	TRBD2	NA	CATGSGIGPDTQYF	TGTGCCACCGGGAGCGGGATCGGCCCAGATACGCAGTATTTT
TRBV29-1	TRBJ1-5	TRBD1	few	CSVETGVANQPQHF	TGCAGCGTTGAGACAGGGGTGGCCAATCAGCCCCAGCATTTT
TRBV7-8	TRBJ2-7	NA	NA	CASTTLQGGIEQYF	TGTGCCAGCACGACCTTGCAGGGCGGCATCGAGCAGTACTTC
TRBV29-1	TRBJ1-1	TRBD1	NA	CSVDRRNTEAFF	TGCAGCGTGGACAGGAGAAACACTGAAGCTTTCTTT
TRBV29-1	TRBJ1-3	NA	few	CSVVSDSGNTIYF	TGCAGCGTTGTGTCTGACTCTGGAAACACCATATATTTT
TRBV5-1	TRBJ2-1	TRBD2	few	CASSSTYSGTNNEQFF	TGCGCCAGCAGCTCCACTTATAGCGGGACAAACAATGAGCAGTTCTTC
TRBV9	TRBJ1-2	NA	few	CASSVGPGDYGYTF	TGTGCCAGCAGCGTAGGTCCCGGTGACTATGGCTACACCTTC
TRBV7-3	TRBJ1-5	TRBD1	NA	CASSLSSGQGANQPQHF	TGTGCCAGCAGCTTAAGCTCCGGACAGGGCGCCAATCAGCCCCAGCATTTT
TRBV27	TRBJ1-1	NA	few	CASTDLTASNEAFF	TGTGCCAGCACCGACTTGACCGCATCAAATGAAGCTTTCTTT
TRBV7-2	TRBJ2-7	NA	few	CASSPLYHSYEQYF	TGTGCCAGCAGCCCCTTATATCACTCCTACGAGCAGTACTTC
TRBV6-2/TRBV6-3	TRBJ1-3	TRBD1	NA	CASRQGAYRMNSGNTIYF	TGTGCCAGCAGGCAGGGGGCCTACCGAATGAACTCTGGAAACACCATATATTTT
TRBV5-1	TRBJ2-7	NA	many	CASSLEAGAYEQYF	TGCGCCAGCAGCTTGGAGGCAGGAGCCTACGAGCAGTACTTC
TRBV5-4	TRBJ2-7	NA	few	CASNSLGRTLRNEQYF	TGTGCCTCCAACTCCCTCGGACGCACCCTGAGGAACGAGCAGTACTTC
TRBV27	TRBJ2-1	NA	few	CASGPPYNEQFF	TGTGCCAGCGGCCCCCCCTACAATGAGCAGTTCTTC
TRBV7-9	TRBJ2-7	TRBD2	NA	CASTGGTYEQYF	TGTGCCAGCACGGGAGGGACCTACGAGCAGTACTTC
TRBV27	TRBJ2-7	TRBD2	NA	CASRLAGEGYEQYF	TGTGCCAGCCGCCTAGCGGGAGAGGGCTACGAGCAGTACTTC
TRBV20-1	TRBJ1-1	NA	few	CSADPKGIMNTEAFF	TGCAGTGCGGACCCCAAGGGGATCATGAACACTGAAGCTTTCTTT
TRBV7-7	TRBJ2-7	TRBD2	NA	CASSFLAVSPYEQYF	TGTGCCAGCAGCTTCCTAGCGGTTTCCCCCTACGAGCAGTACTTC
TRBV20-1	TRBJ2-7	TRBD1	NA	CSARGTGGYYEQYF	TGCAGTGCTAGAGGGACAGGGGGGTATTACGAGCAGTACTTC
TRBV11-3	TRBJ1-1	NA	NA	CASSLGGRTAFF	TGTGCCAGCAGCTTAGGGGGGCGCACCGCTTTCTTT
TRBV20-1	TRBJ1-1	NA	few	CSARDRGVGTEAFF	TGCAGTGCTAGAGATCGCGGAGTTGGCACTGAAGCTTTCTTT
TRBV4-2	TRBJ2-7	TRBD1	NA	CASSLGAGQGSYEQYF	TGTGCCAGCAGCCTTGGGGCAGGACAGGGCTCCTACGAGCAGTACTTC
TRBV7-8	TRBJ2-3	NA	NA	CASSWGLSDTQYF	TGTGCCAGCAGCTGGGGGCTCTCAGATACGCAGTATTTT
TRBV10-3	TRBJ2-3	TRBD2	NA	CAISDVGRAADTQYF	TGTGCCATCAGTGATGTCGGGAGGGCGGCAGATACGCAGTATTTT